This T cell receptor (beta chain) was documented in a study of cytomegalovirus exposure and HLA in healthy donors (dated by TCRdb to the late 2010s). In terms of the full investigation: An earlier analysis of some 500 of the donors reported roughly 270 Gb of sequence data and some 120 million unique TCR beta sequences from some 180 million T cells. An earlier analysis of several hundred of the donors applied high-throughput TCR beta sequencing to assess whether each TCR beta V gene segment acted as functional or pseudogenic. Every repertoire in the discovery cohort had been generated on one and the same sequencing platform. Among the roughly 400 genotyped donors, approximately 81% belonged to the genetic ancestry cluster associated with self-reported Caucasian donors. Class I and class II HLA loci were covered by the typing at four-digit resolution. Typing coverage varied by locus: roughly 629-630 donors for A, B, C, DRB1 and DQB1; roughly 510 for DQA1; around 610 for DPA1; some 470 for DPB1. On average, 235,054 unique TCR beta nucleotide sequences were sequenced per donor among about 400 genotyped donors of the cohort, with around 19% of those sequences being non-productive. The study profiled the T cell repertoires of 500 to 800 subjects by immunosequencing and related them to cytomegalovirus serostatus. Approximately 310 gigabases of sequencing data and approximately 85 million unique TCR sequences were included in an early release covering around 650 HLA-typed donors. The study aimed to test whether signatures of past pathogen exposure could be identified by cataloging public T cell receptors. A later genetic analysis took genome-wide SNP genotypes for about 55% of the roughly 700 donors and used that subset as a discovery cohort. A separate validation cohort of roughly 110 different subjects was used in addition to the roughly 640-subject first cohort. Rather than drawing on any new phenotypic data, the later analysis identified candidate immune exposures from TCR beta sequences and the way those sequences occurred across donors. Donor age, sex, ethnicity and CMV serostatus were compiled together with the repertoire data. Four or five DR-DQ haplotypes were handled as single units for association and clustering, since linkage in the cohort was strong. To predict cytomegalovirus infection status, the study brought together high-throughput TCR immunosequencing, statistical association of individual TCRs with disease status, and machine learning. A later analysis re-analyzed previously published TCR beta repertoires from 666 donors and added high-resolution HLA genotyping to study TCR occurrence patterns. Here is what the overall study found, with its caveats: In a later analysis, HLA-associated TCR beta chains were found to be more clonally expanded and to have lower generation probabilities than equally common non-associated chains. In a later analysis, several top co-occurrence clusters were reported to appear linked to parvovirus B19, influenza, CMV and Epstein-Barr virus. A cluster of highly shared sequence variants was judged likely to be a technical artifact of the sequencing pipeline. It was suggested by the authors that the approach could potentially be generalized to other disease states and immunological phenotypes. Because HLA typing was missing for some donors at each locus, association tests included only the typed subset. A later analysis associated about 17,000 TCR beta sequences with specific HLA alleles at a false discovery rate of 0.05. Across donors, most TCR sequences were observed very rarely, whereas some public TCRs were present in many individuals. Compared with the approximately 670-donor mean, donors in an Asian-associated ancestry cluster had fewer N-insertions in productive TCRs, according to a later genetic analysis. In a later analysis, TCR association rates were found to vary across HLA loci, with the most associated TCRs seen for DRB1 alleles and the fewest for HLA-C alleles. Cytomegalovirus status was reported to be diagnosed by the classifier with high specificity and sensitivity in both the original and validation cohorts. Linkage disequilibrium might explain the correlated functional status among segregating V segments, but an unknown experimental factor could not be excluded. According to a later analysis, most CMV-associated TCR beta chains appeared to be HLA-restricted, and the HLA associations seemed to be driven largely by CMV exposure. In vitro tests confirmed that a few of the cytomegalovirus-associated TCR beta chains recognize cytomegalovirus antigens. In this cohort, only TCR beta chains were sequenced, and detectable features were limited by the absence of alpha or paired-chain data. A further reported finding was that TCR beta sequences accurately predicted the HLA-A and HLA-B alleles for most subjects in the first cohort. The presence/absence analyses assumed that sequencing depth was roughly uniform across donors, and that assumption may not be true. Strong co-occurrence of HLA alleles, especially DR and DQ, made assigning TCR associations to individual alleles difficult. For the cohort, immune exposure information was limited to CMV serostatus. Some IMGT-functional V segments, including TRBV6-2 and TRBV6-3, could not be told apart with the 87-base-pair reads, so those segments were excluded. A total of 150 to 200 TCR beta chains were listed by the study as associated with cytomegalovirus. A later genetic analysis associated a missense DCLRE1C variant with V-gene and J-gene trimming of TCR beta chains, and an independent cohort replicated the association. Broadly in line with IMGT annotations, most TCR beta V segments showed up in productive rearrangements about 87% or about 30% of the time in an earlier analysis of roughly 590 of the donors. Because counts were too low, about 15 rarely observed V segments, including chromosome 9 orphons, were left out of the earlier analysis of 587 of the donors.

Unmatched junction bases come to 2, with V trimmed by 4 bases and J by 0 bases. Inclusive of the bounding cysteine and phenylalanine, the CDR3 is 17 residues long. CDR3 DNA is the only sequence kept; it has 51 bases, read in frame from the first base. The germline V gene sets CDR1 to SGHAT and CDR2 to FQNNGV. In total, 600 or so healthy bone marrow donors made up the cohort. At the time of sampling, all cohort members were nominally healthy, though unrecorded immune exposures were likely present. The donor tested CMV seropositive, placing the donor among the roughly 270 seropositive members of the cohort. Each donor provided a peripheral blood sample, and peripheral blood mononuclear cells were used for TCR beta sequencing. The Qiagen DNeasy Blood Extraction Kit was used to extract genomic DNA from the blood cell samples. The library was prepared using the immunoSEQ multiplex PCR assay. For the multiplex PCR, a mixture combining 60 forward primers for TCR Vbeta segments and 13 reverse primers for TCR Jbeta segments was used. A multiplex PCR assay on genomic DNA amplified the CDR3 region of rearranged TCR beta genes. On the Illumina HiSeq System, the amplified TCR beta libraries were sequenced as 87-base-pair reads. As for the authors' bioinformatics: A later analysis tallied about 77 million unique TCR beta chains across the 640 or so repertoires, and approximately 11 million of those chains were shared by two or more donors. A nearest-neighbor algorithm error-corrected the raw reads and collapsed the reads into unique sequences, merging closely related sequences to remove PCR and sequencing errors. CDR3 sequences were aligned to IMGT reference sequences to assign V, D and J gene segments. Each retained sequence needed at least a six-nucleotide match to both a V gene segment and a J gene segment. A rearrangement was called productive if the CDR3 had no stop codons and remained in frame with V and J, and every other rearrangement was called non-productive. CDR3 was defined according to IMGT convention as the region running from the second conserved V-encoded cysteine to the conserved J-encoded phenylalanine. The earlier analysis of 587 of the donors excluded sequences that lacked an unambiguous match to a single V gene segment. In an earlier analysis of roughly 600 of the donors, a V segment was called functional when productive rearrangements were above 56.7%, and segregating when the standard deviation between donors exceeded 5%. A statistical classification framework was built to diagnose cytomegalovirus status from the catalog of TCR beta chain sequences. In a later analysis, TCR nucleotide sequences were compared against IMGT/GENE-DB human TR gene sequences so that V and J genes could be assigned. Using the TCRdist pipeline, a later analysis assigned CDR3 sequences along with most-parsimonious VDJ recombination scenarios. In a later analysis, each TCR beta chain was defined by its CDR3 amino acid sequence together with its V-gene family, and reads without a unique V-gene family were excluded. A later analysis removed 592 highly shared, low-generation-probability nucleotide sequences to deal with suspected cross-contamination and a sequencing artifact. A later analysis calculated a clonal expansion index for each public chain from normalized within-repertoire ranks of inferred template counts. A later analysis computed generation probabilities with a VDJ recombination model fitted to out-of-frame rearrangements, and checked the results against IGoR. In a later analysis, TCR-TCR, TCR-HLA and TCR-CMV co-occurrence was scored with hypergeometric tests, and a repertoire-size bias correction was applied to TCR pairs. A later analysis estimated false discovery rates by permuting HLA or CMV assignments 20 times. In a later analysis, co-occurring TCRs were grouped using DBSCAN, and TCRdist sequence similarity was added for clustering within HLA-allele-positive subsets. For co-occurrence clustering, repertoires with fewer than 30,000 or more than 120,000 public chains were excluded, along with five repertoires with anomalous nucleotide sharing. TCRdb took this table from immuneACCESS and kept in-frame rearrangements with V and J called. Such tables lack part of the clones; where checked against another copy, unresolved V genes explain under half of the gap, and the rest is unexplained. V and J calls and clone size come straight from that table; D and trimming were deduced from the DNA. For this sample the table gives approximately 300,000 clones, of which almost 85% were detected only once. Of the sample, roughly 2% is held by the ten largest clones.

In the case of this clone: Its antigen has not been determined. No much larger clone exists at a distance of one base, and base qualities are not known.

The sequence derives from a woman aged 40 to 49 in good health and CMV-seropositive. The rearrangement combines TRBV11-2 with TRBJ2-6, with TRBD1 identical over 11 junction bases. The sample was PBMCs. The DNA sequence is as follows: TGTGCCAGCAGCTCGGGACAGGGGGGCTCTGGGGCCAACGTCCTGACTTTC. This is translated as CASSSGQGGSGANVLTF.